Presented here are 28 T cell receptor beta chains from one specimen sequenced in a study of identical twins. TCRdb called the 5' RACE reads again in MiXCR, with one record for every CDR3 protein. The sample holds a few hundred thousand distinct CDR3 sequences, over 8.5% seen once. The same data also contributed to another study, on yellow fever vaccine responses in identical twins.

The sequenced material came from PBMCs. All receptors derive from a woman younger than 30 in good health.

This clonotype was found a few times. This chain connects TRBV6-1 to TRBJ1-2; tentatively, D is TRBD1 (5 bases). The CDR3 extends over 16 amino acids. Germline CDR1 reads MNHNS; CDR2 reads SASEGT. V lost 5 bases, J lost 1 base, and 17 bases lay in between. CDR3 in DNA: TGTGCCAGCAGTCTCCAACCGGGGCCTTTTAACTATGGCTACACCTTC. Translating it yields CASSLQPGPFNYGYTF.

This clonotype appeared a few times. This chain connects TRBV18 to TRBJ2-5; 8 nucleotides agree with TRBD2. This CDR3 spans 16 amino acids. Germline assignment: CDR1 KGHSH and CDR2 LQKENI. V lost 0 bases to trimming and J lost 5 bases; unmatched junction nucleotides: 8. The CDR3 nucleotides are TGTGCCAGCTCACCACCGGTACCTAGCGGGCGCGAGACCCAGTACTTC. Protein sequence: CASSPPVPSGRETQYF.

The sample holds many counts of this clonotype. The junction shows a germline mismatch at one end, possibly a read error. The V gene is TRBV11-2, the J gene TRBJ1-1, with D unresolved. This CDR3 has 12 amino acids. Germline CDR1 and CDR2: SGHAT and FQNNGV. The CDR3 region is CASSGKNTEAFF. CDR3 DNA sequence: TGTGCAAGCAGCGGGAAGAACACTGAAGCTTTCTTT.

This clonotype was seen more than once but under ten times. J is TRBJ2-3 and V is TRBV4-3, with TRBD2 matching 12 bases. There are 16 residues in the CDR3. Germline lookup yields CDR1 LGHNA and CDR2 YSLEER. V lost 1 base, J lost 4 bases, and 3 bases stayed unmatched. The CDR3 coding sequence is TGCGCCAGCAGCCAAGCAGCTAGCGGGAGGGCAGATACGCAGTATTTT. Translating it yields CASSQAASGRADTQYF.

This clonotype was seen repeatedly, ten times or more. The gene calls are TRBV5-1 and TRBJ2-2; D is unresolved. Trimming took off 0 bases at V and 2 bases at J, with 11 bases between the two ends. Germline-derived CDR1 and CDR2 are SGHRS and YFSETQ. This CDR3 spans 16 amino acids. The CDR3 DNA follows: TGCGCCAGCAGCTTGGTTGTACGGATAAACACCGGGGAGCTGTTTTTT. This encodes CASSLVVRINTGELFF.

The V gene is TRBV10-3, the J gene TRBJ2-2; D possibly matches TRBD1 or TRBD2 (5 bases each). Per germline, CDR1 ENHRY and CDR2 SYGVKD. The V end lost 4 bases, the J end lost 2 bases, and 23 bases lay between the germline ends. The CDR3 is made up of 19 amino acids. DNA of the CDR3: TGTGCCATCAGTGGCGTACCCGGGACCCTGAGAAAAAACACCGGGGAGCTGTTTTTT. This encodes CAISGVPGTLRKNTGELFF.

This clonotype was counted between two and nine times. The rearrangement joins TRBV7-9 to TRBJ2-5; 14 nucleotides line up with TRBD2. Germline V gives CDR1 SEHNR, CDR2 FQNEAQ (reference sequence). V shed 4 bases and J 5 bases; nucleotides not matched to a gene: 9. The CDR3 spans 17 residues. As DNA, the CDR3 is TGTGCCAGCAGCTCGGGGACTAGCGGGAGTTTCGGCGAGACCCAGTACTTC. It translates to CASSSGTSGSFGETQYF.

The chain has TRBV7-9 and TRBJ1-1, with D tentatively TRBD1 (5 bases). The CDR3 is made up of 15 amino acids. Between the trimmed V and J ends, which lost 4 bases and 11 bases, there was a span of 23 bases. Germline V lookup: CDR1 SEHNR, CDR2 FQNEAQ (reference sequence). This CDR3 is CASSSLGGTDSAAFF. In DNA form, the CDR3 reads TGTGCCAGCAGCTCCCTCGGGGGGACCGATTCCGCCGCTTTCTTT.

This chain uses TRBV3-1 with TRBJ2-3; 9 bases are shared with TRBD2. The ends lost 5 bases at V and 0 bases at J; junction bases unmatched: 12. Germline CDR1 and CDR2: LGHDT and YNNKEL (reference sequence). The CDR3 loop spans 18 amino acids. The CDR3 here is CASSKAVSSGESTDTQYF. The CDR3 nucleotides are TGTGCCAGCAGCAAGGCCGTGTCTAGCGGGGAGAGCACAGATACGCAGTATTTT.

The table lists this clonotype with a few counts. The rearrangement links TRBV6-5 to TRBJ2-1, with 10 bases lining up with TRBD2. There are 15 residues in the CDR3. J was trimmed by 6 bases and V by 4 bases; bases with no gene match: 6. Germline V CDR1 and CDR2: MNHEY, SVGAGI. DNA of the CDR3: TGTGCCAGCAGTTCCACCGGACTAGCGGTCAATGAGCAGTTCTTC. Translated: CASSSTGLAVNEQFF.

The gene calls are TRBV4-3 and TRBJ2-1; D is ambiguous. The V gene lost 0 bases and the J gene lost 3 bases, with 9 bases spanning the gap. The CDR3 has 15 residues. Per germline, CDR1 LGHNA and CDR2 YSLEER. CDR3 nucleotide sequence: TGCGCCAGCAGCCAAGACCGGAGCCACTACAATGAGCAGTTCTTC. Residues: CASSQDRSHYNEQFF.

This clonotype occurred a few times. The V call is TRBV4-2, the J call TRBJ2-7, with 10 bases identical to TRBD2. Germline CDR1 LGHNA, CDR2 YNFKEQ. The CDR3 is 18 amino acids. V shed 0 bases and J 3 bases; nucleotides not matched to a gene: 11. The CDR3 loop is CASSQDSVAGGLGYEQYF. CDR3 coding DNA: TGTGCCAGCAGCCAAGATTCGGTAGCGGGGGGCCTCGGCTACGAGCAGTACTTC.

The chain joins TRBV15 to TRBJ2-7; 8 bases line up with TRBD1. CDR1 LNHNV and CDR2 YYDKDF come from the germline V gene (reference sequence). The CDR3 is made up of 15 amino acids. V lost 1 base to trimming and J lost 4 bases; unmatched junction nucleotides: 6. The CDR3 region has the DNA TGTGCCACCAGCAGAGCCGGGACAGGCCCGTACGAGCAGTACTTC. It codes for CATSRAGTGPYEQYF.

This clonotype has only a few counts. The genes are TRBV5-6 and TRBJ1-5, with TRBD1 matching over 9 bases. The CDR3 totals 15 residues. Per the germline V gene, CDR1 is SGHDT and CDR2 is YYEEEE. The V and J ends lost 4 bases and 2 bases, in that order; junction bases with no gene match: 4. CDR3 residues: CASSARTGGNQPQHF. CDR3 sequence (DNA): TGTGCCAGCAGCGCGAGGACAGGGGGCAATCAGCCCCAGCATTTT. The entire variable domain, with the rest obtained from reference TRBV5-6 and TRBJ1-5, is as follows: DAGVTQSPTHLIKTRGQQVTLRCSPKSGHDTVSWYQQALGQGPQFIFQYYEEEERQRGNFPDRFSGHQFPNYSSELNVNALLLGDSALYLCASSARTGGNQPQHFGDGTRLSIL.

J is TRBJ2-3 and V is TRBV3-1, with 7 nucleotides matching TRBD2. The CDR3 is made up of 16 amino acids. The trim removed 4 bases at V and 3 bases at J, leaving 10 bases unmatched. Germline lookup yields CDR1 LGHDT and CDR2 YNNKEL (reference sequence). CDR3 in amino acids: CASSRYTGGLTDTQYF. The CDR3 coding sequence is TGTGCCAGCAGCCGATACACCGGGGGGTTAACAGATACGCAGTATTTT.

This clonotype showed up just a few times. V is TRBV7-9 and J is TRBJ2-7; 8 bases map to TRBD2. Trimming at V came to 2 bases and at J to 6 bases, leaving 9 bases not matched to a gene. The CDR3 runs to 15 residues. Germline CDR1 reads SEHNR; CDR2 reads FQNEAQ (reference sequence). In DNA, the CDR3 is TGTGCCAGCAGCTTAATTGCGGGGGGCGCAGGCGAGCAGTACTTC. Protein product: CASSLIAGGAGEQYF.

This clonotype was seen ten or more times. The V call is TRBV7-9, the J call TRBJ2-1; no definite D call. In germline, CDR1 is SEHNR, CDR2 FQNEAQ (reference sequence). Trimming removed 1 base from V and 8 bases from J, with 0 bases in between. This CDR3 has 10 amino acids. CDR3 nucleotides: TGTGCCAGCAGCTTAGATGAGCAGTTCTTC. Protein sequence: CASSLDEQFF.

This clonotype showed up just a few times. CDR3 protein: CASSGRGHEQYF. For the CDR3, the DNA is TGCGCCAGCAGCGGCAGGGGCCACGAGCAGTACTTC. The V gene is TRBV5-1, the J gene TRBJ2-7; D is possibly TRBD1 (6 bases). Germline V CDR1 and CDR2: SGHRS, YFSETQ. CDR3 length: 12 amino acids. V lost 4 bases and J lost 5, with 10 bases in between.

The chain couples TRBV20-1 to TRBJ2-5; the match to TRBD2 covers 11 bases. The CDR3 is made up of 19 amino acids. J was trimmed by 0 bases and V by 0 bases; bases with no gene match: 12. The germline V gene has CDR1 DFQATT and CDR2 SNEGSKA (reference sequence). CDR3 loop: CSAREAGVWGLADQETQYF. The DNA for the CDR3 is TGCAGTGCTAGAGAAGCTGGAGTTTGGGGACTAGCGGACCAAGAGACCCAGTACTTC.

This clonotype appeared many times. The rearrangement uses TRBV10-3 and TRBJ2-1, with D maybe TRBD2 (6 bases). The CDR3 extends over 15 amino acids. Germline CDR1 reads ENHRY; CDR2 reads SYGVKD. Between the trimmed V and J ends, which lost 1 base and 7 bases, there was a span of 14 bases. This CDR3 is CAISELGGSGNEQFF. The CDR3 region has the DNA TGTGCCATCAGTGAGTTAGGAGGGTCGGGGAATGAGCAGTTCTTC.

This clonotype was detected only a few times. The chain has TRBV27 and TRBJ2-2; 8 bases map to TRBD2. V shed 2 bases and J 0 bases; nucleotides not matched to a gene: 11. CDR1 is MNHEY, CDR2 SMNVEV, per germline (reference sequence). This CDR3 is built from 19 residues. Here the CDR3 DNA reads TGTGCCAGCAGTTTAAGGGGGGTGGGCGGGAGGACGAACACCGGGGAGCTGTTTTTT. Protein sequence: CASSLRGVGGRTNTGELFF.

There are a few counts of this clonotype. CDR3 DNA: TGTGCCAGCAGCACTGGACAGGACCCCTACGAGCAGTACTTC. As protein: CASSTGQDPYEQYF. This chain connects TRBV11-3 to TRBJ2-7; 7 nucleotides align to TRBD1. The CDR3 is made up of 14 amino acids. The V and J ends lost 5 bases and 2 bases, in that order; junction bases with no gene match: 6. The V gene's germline CDR1 is SGHNT and CDR2 YENEEA.

This clonotype was counted between two and nine times. This chain links TRBV12-3 or TRBV12-4 with TRBJ1-2; 8 positions match TRBD1. J gave up 5 bases and V 2 bases, and 7 bases lay outside the gene matches. The CDR3 has 15 residues. The CDR3 bases are TGTGCCAGCAGTTTAAGTGGACAGGGCGGGTATGGCTACACCTTC. Translated, it gives CASSLSGQGGYGYTF.

V is TRBV4-1 and J is TRBJ2-5, with unresolved D. V dropped 1 base and J dropped 5 bases, with 17 bases sitting between them. The CDR3 spans 16 residues. Germline V CDR1 and CDR2: MGHRA, YSYEKL. The chain's CDR3 is CASSQVGRARTETQYF. The CDR3 DNA reads as TGCGCCAGCAGCCAAGTTGGAAGGGCAAGAACGGAGACCCAGTACTTC.

This clonotype was observed many times. The CDR3 sequence: CASNPVRSPVEAFF. The CDR3 DNA sequence: TGTGCCAGCAATCCCGTTCGGTCGCCGGTTGAAGCTTTCTTT. The chain uses TRBV12-3 or TRBV12-4 and TRBJ1-1; no firm D call. The CDR3 loop spans 14 amino acids. Trimming cost V 7 bases and J 7 bases, with 19 bases left between them.

This clonotype appeared a few times. V gene TRBV7-9 combines with J gene TRBJ2-5, with D tentatively TRBD1 (5 bases). This CDR3 is 15 amino acids long. Germline values: CDR1 SEHNR, CDR2 FQNEAQ (reference sequence). V shed 1 base and J shed 0 bases, with 9 bases lying between them. The CDR3 DNA is TGTGCCAGCAGCTTAGGCCCGGACAACCAAGAGACCCAGTACTTC. Translating gives CASSLGPDNQETQYF.

This clonotype was seen a handful of times. The chain employs TRBV2 and TRBJ1-4; possibly TRBD1 for D (6 bases). CDR1 is SNHLY, CDR2 FYNNEI, per germline. V dropped 8 bases and J dropped 7 bases, with 20 bases sitting between them. CDR3 length: 15 amino acids. The CDR3 bases are TGTGCCAGCGGAGGACAGTCGTTATTGGGTGAAAAACTGTTTTTT. As protein: CASGGQSLLGEKLFF.

This clonotype was seen a few times. The rearrangement links TRBV13 to TRBJ1-1; the match to TRBD1 covers 8 bases. Trimming removed 0 bases from V and 4 bases from J; junction bases left unmatched: 4. This CDR3 is 15 amino acids long. CDR1 PRHDT and CDR2 FYEKMQ come from the germline V gene (reference sequence). The CDR3 sequence is CASSLGGQAITEAFF. Written as DNA, the CDR3 is TGTGCCAGCAGCTTAGGGGGACAGGCCATCACTGAAGCTTTCTTT.